These 20 T cell receptor beta chains were all obtained from the same sample, sequenced in a study of cytomegalovirus exposure and HLA in healthy donors. The study ran its PCR with 60 Vbeta and 13 Jbeta primers. Here immunoSEQ multiplex PCR was the method, and the copy in TCRdb shows in-frame clones only, minus some. The sample contains about 150,000 clones, 50% to 75% of which appear only once. Sequencing was carried out using PBMCs. The receptors here all came from a woman in her 30s in good health and CMV-seropositive.

The rearrangement uses TRBV5-4 and TRBJ2-3; 7 bases align to TRBD2. The CDR3 totals 17 residues. Losses at the gene ends were 0 bases for V and 4 bases for J; bases not matched to a gene: 11. CDR1 is SGHNT, CDR2 YYREEE, per germline (reference sequence). Here the CDR3 DNA reads TGTGCCAGCAGCTTGGTGGCTGGGGCGGGAGTGGCAGATACGCAGTATTTT. This codes for CASSLVAGAGVADTQYF.

This chain links TRBV29-1 with TRBJ2-4; tentative D call: TRBD2 (6 bases). V was clipped by 5 bases and J by 0 bases, with 8 bases between them. The length of the CDR3 is 13 residues. Germline lookup yields CDR1 SQVTM and CDR2 ANQGSEA. CDR3 sequence: CSVLGGAKNIQYF. CDR3 coding DNA: TGCAGCGTTTTGGGGGGAGCCAAAAACATTCAGTACTTC.

This clone was counted between two and nine times. The J gene is TRBJ2-4, the V gene TRBV28; 7 bases map to TRBD1. V shed 9 bases, J shed 0 bases, and the junction held 5 bases outside the gene matches. The CDR3 is made up of 14 amino acids. Germline lookup yields CDR1 MDHEN and CDR2 SYDVKM. The CDR3 bases are TGTGCCAGTATGGACAGGCTAGCCAAAAACATTCAGTACTTC. Its protein is CASMDRLAKNIQYF.

The chain couples TRBV28 to TRBJ1-1; 8 bases line up with TRBD1. V was pared by 2 bases and J by 4 bases, with 6 bases of the junction left unmatched. This CDR3 spans 15 amino acids. In germline, CDR1 is MDHEN, CDR2 SYDVKM. The CDR3 region has the DNA TGTGCCAGCAGTTTACGTAGCGGACAGGGCACTGAAGCTTTCTTT. The encoded protein is CASSLRSGQGTEAFF.

The J gene is TRBJ1-1, the V gene TRBV7-8; possibly TRBD1 for D (5 bases). The CDR3 runs to 14 residues. CDR1 is SGHVS, CDR2 FQNEAQ, per germline. Trimming removed 6 bases from V and 0 bases from J, with 11 bases in between. CDR3: CASRPDRLNTEAFF. Here the CDR3 DNA reads TGTGCCAGCAGACCCGACAGACTGAACACTGAAGCTTTCTTT.

This clone has just one count. The chain uses TRBV6-5 and TRBJ1-2; no clear D. The CDR3 runs to 13 residues. CDR1 and CDR2 (germline): MNHEY, SVGAGI. V dropped 2 bases and J dropped 4 bases, with 8 bases sitting between them. The CDR3 here is CASSYEGSYGYTF. The CDR3 DNA reads as TGTGCCAGCAGTTACGAGGGAAGCTATGGCTACACCTTC.

This clone was observed a few times. The genes are TRBV27 and TRBJ1-2; D remains unclear. The CDR3 loop spans 13 amino acids. Germline lookup yields CDR1 MNHEY and CDR2 SMNVEV (reference sequence). V dropped 5 bases and J dropped 4 bases, with 11 bases sitting between them. The CDR3: CASSIKTGYGYTF. The DNA for the CDR3 is TGTGCCAGCAGTATTAAGACTGGCTATGGCTACACCTTC.

The chain is built from TRBV19 and TRBJ2-7; 10 bases align to TRBD2. CDR3 length: 14 amino acids. J was trimmed by 5 bases and V by 7 bases; bases with no gene match: 8. Germline V gene lookup returns CDR1 LNHDA and CDR2 SQIVND (reference sequence). CDR3 nucleotides: TGTGCCAGTAAGCAGCGGGAGGGCAAGGACGAGCAGTACTTC. It translates to CASKQREGKDEQYF.

This clone was counted between two and nine times. The chain combines TRBV5-6 with TRBJ1-2; 7 bases are a match to TRBD1. The CDR3 extends over 13 amino acids. V lost 7 bases to trimming and J lost 7 bases; unmatched junction nucleotides: 10. CDR1 and CDR2 (germline): SGHDT, YYEEEE. The DNA for the CDR3 is TGTGCCAGCCTCTCCTCAGGGGGAGCTGGCTACACCTTC. Residues: CASLSSGGAGYTF.

This rearrangement joins TRBV9 to TRBJ2-1; D uncertain. The germline CDR1 and CDR2 sequences are SGDLS and YYNGEE. The CDR3 runs 13 residues. The germline V and J ends were trimmed by 5 bases and 4 bases, with 10 bases remaining between them. The CDR3 loop reads CASRSTAYNEQFF. CDR3 nucleotide sequence: TGTGCCAGCAGGTCAACAGCATACAATGAGCAGTTCTTC. Drawing the rest from reference TRBV9 and TRBJ2-1, the complete variable domain is DSGVTQTPKHLITATGQRVTLRCSPRSGDLSVYWYQQSLDQGLQFLIQYYNGEERAKGNILERFSAQQFPDLHSELNLSSLELGDSALYFCASRSTAYNEQFFGPGTRLTVL.

CDR3 protein: CASSLAGTGEDYGYTF. CDR3 in DNA: TGTGCCAGCAGCTTGGCGGGGACCGGCGAGGACTATGGCTACACCTTC. J is TRBJ1-2 and V is TRBV13; the D gene is possibly TRBD1 (5 bases). Deletions cut 3 bases from V and 3 bases from J, with 17 bases between. Per the germline V gene, CDR1 is PRHDT and CDR2 is FYEKMQ (reference sequence). The CDR3 is made up of 16 amino acids.

The chain employs TRBV29-1 and TRBJ1-2; 8 nucleotides match TRBD1. V shed 4 bases and J 8 bases; nucleotides not matched to a gene: 3. The CDR3 has 11 residues. The germline V gene has CDR1 SQVTM and CDR2 ANQGSEA. The CDR3 DNA reads TGCAGCGTTGGGACAGGGAAGGGCTACACCTTC. Its protein product is CSVGTGKGYTF.

In nucleotides, the CDR3 is TGCGCCAGCAGCCAAGCGGACAGGGTTGATGGCTACACCTTC. It codes for CASSQADRVDGYTF. The V gene is TRBV4-1, the J gene TRBJ1-2, with 8 bases aligning to TRBD1. V dropped 1 base and J dropped 6; count of bases not matched to a gene: 4. CDR3 length equals 14 residues. From germline, CDR1 is MGHRA and CDR2 YSYEKL.

The V and J genes are TRBV23-1 and TRBJ1-1; D possibly corresponds to TRBD1 (5 bases). TRBV23-1 is labeled an ORF, and its function is uncertain. With 2 bases removed from V and 1 base from J, the gap between germline ends came to 26 bases. The CDR3 covers 20 residues. In DNA form, the CDR3 reads TGCGCCAGCAGTCAACGCCCGGACAAGGCTTCAGGTGGATCGAACACTGAAGCTTTCTTT. Translating it yields CASSQRPDKASGGSNTEAFF.

The chain has TRBV5-6 and TRBJ1-1; D not resolved. Trimming took off 1 base at V and 2 bases at J, with 9 bases between the two ends. The V gene's germline CDR1 is SGHDT and CDR2 YYEEEE. This CDR3 region has 14 residues. CDR3 sequence reads: CASSLLRRNTEAFF. DNA for the CDR3: TGTGCCAGCAGCTTGCTGAGGAGAAACACTGAAGCTTTCTTT.

The chain employs TRBV5-1 and TRBJ2-1; 8 bases fit TRBD2. The CDR3 runs 13 residues. The germline CDR1 and CDR2 sequences are SGHRS and YFSETQ. Trimming cost V 4 bases and J 9 bases; bases outside gene matches: 6. As DNA, the CDR3 is TGCGCCAGCAGCACGGGAGGGAGGAGTGAGCAGTTCTTC. Amino acid sequence: CASSTGGRSEQFF. The full variable domain, completed using reference TRBV5-1 and TRBJ2-1, is KAGVTQTPRYLIKTRGQQVTLSCSPISGHRSVSWYQQTPGQGLQFLFEYFSETQRNKGNFPGRFSGRQFSNSRSEMNVSTLELGDSALYLCASSTGGRSEQFFGPGTRLTVL.

The gene calls are TRBV10-3 and TRBJ2-2, with 10 bases fitting TRBD2. The ends lost 0 bases at V and 5 bases at J; junction bases unmatched: 6. Germline V gene data show CDR1 as ENHRY and CDR2 as SYGVKD. This CDR3 spans 17 amino acids. The CDR3 protein is CAISESGTSDYTGELFF. For the CDR3, the DNA is TGTGCCATCAGTGAGTCCGGGACTAGCGACTATACCGGGGAGCTGTTTTTT.

V usage is TRBV7-2 and J usage is TRBJ1-2; TRBD1 is a possible D gene (6 bases). The V gene's germline CDR1 is SGHTA and CDR2 FQGNSA. This CDR3 region has 17 residues. Trimming shortened V by 2 bases and J by 1 base, and 17 bases separated the two germline ends. In DNA, the CDR3 is TGTGCCAGCAGCTTAAATCGAATAATCAGGGGTAACTATGGCTACACCTTC. It translates to CASSLNRIIRGNYGYTF.

This clone occurred a few times. The V and J genes are TRBV11-2 and TRBJ1-2; TRBD1 agrees at 9 bases. Trimming removed 1 base from V and 4 bases from J; junction bases left unmatched: 7. This CDR3 has 16 amino acids. The germline V gene encodes CDR1 SGHAT and CDR2 FQNNGV. CDR3 in DNA: TGTGCCAGCAGCTTAGGACTGGGGACAGGGTTCTATGGCTACACCTTC. This gives the protein CASSLGLGTGFYGYTF.

The gene calls are TRBV5-6 and TRBJ2-7, with D possibly being TRBD2 (5 bases). Trimming removed 3 bases at V and 0 bases at J, with 13 bases between. CDR3 length equals 15 residues. Germline-derived CDR1 and CDR2 are SGHDT and YYEEEE. The chain's CDR3 is CASSSHPGSSYEQYF. The CDR3 nucleotides read TGTGCCAGCAGCTCCCACCCGGGGAGCTCCTACGAGCAGTACTTC.